This TCR beta chain was recovered during a study of blood T cells in healthy people across ages. The germline V gene has CDR1 SGHTA and CDR2 FQGNSA. CDR3 size: 16 residues. V lost 5 bases and J lost 1, with 12 bases in between. Comment on this clonotype: What it recognizes is unknown.

The use of a sample-barcoded 5' primer and a J-beta primer mix characterized a second PCR of about 7 to 12 cycles. In TCRdb, the 5' RACE reads were re-called with MiXCR into one record per CDR3 protein. The sample carries around 990,000 distinct CDR3 sequences, less than 25% recorded once. Study-wide points: For the donors, CMV status was unknown and possibly confounded expanded clonotype changes. TCR beta diversity tracked closely with naive T cell percentage.

The same sample was also studied in work on T cells of mothers and their children. That source notes: Maternal samples each gave over 8.5 million TCR beta CDR3 reads, and child samples several million each.

The sequencing input was blood. The gene calls are TRBV7-2 and TRBJ2-6, with a weak D call TRBD1 (6 bases). This clonotype was sampled from a girl aged 2-10 years in good health. CDR3: CASSVPRGSGANVLTF. The DNA for the CDR3 is TGTGCCAGCAGCGTCCCAAGGGGGTCTGGGGCCAACGTCCTGACTTTC.